The source of this TCR beta chain is a study of regulatory T cells in long-lasting Graves disease. Study-wide results and limits: Small sample size may have lowered accuracy.

The time point was: newly diagnosed GD, antithyroid drugs for less than 3 months. After RNA was extracted from PBMCs, the TCR library was made from it. As regards this clonotype: The antigen remains undetermined.

The TCR beta library used iRepertoire HTBI primers with Arm-PCR amplification of CDR3. TCRdb passed the multiplex PCR reads through MiXCR, listing each CDR3 protein once. This table holds hundreds of thousands of distinct CDR3 sequences, roughly 16% found once. These data were also reused for a study on T cells in Graves' hyperthyroidism and ophthalmopathy. That report adds: In blood, most of the thyroid clonotypes expanded above 0.001 were also present.

The TCR was taken from a woman aged 35 to 60 with Graves disease. The input for sequencing was peripheral blood mononuclear cells (PBMCs), taken at new diagnosis, from a patient treated with antithyroid drugs.

CDR3 nucleotides: TGTGCCAGTAGTCCCCTCAGGGGATATAGCAATCAGCCCCAGCATTTT. Encoded protein: CASSPLRGYSNQPQHF. The chain uses TRBV19 and TRBJ1-5, with D maybe TRBD1 (6 bases). Trimming left V 5 bases short and J 0 bases short, with 14 bases between. Germline lookup yields CDR1 LNHDA and CDR2 SQIVND (reference sequence). CDR3 size: 16 residues.